Listed here is a single T cell receptor (beta chain). Its antigen is currently unknown. This PCR relied on a set of 60 Vbeta primers and 13 Jbeta primers. Assay used: immunoSEQ multiplex PCR; TCRdb lists only in-frame clones, some missing. The data contain roughly 130,000 clones, approximately 80% of them singletons. The sample originates from a study of cytomegalovirus exposure and HLA in healthy donors. The germline V gene encodes CDR1 MGHRA and CDR2 YSYEKL. This CDR3 contains 15 residues. V gave up 0 bases and J gave up 4 bases; unmatched junction bases: 4. Findings and caveats of the study: The authors later found most CMV-associated TCR beta chains appeared HLA-restricted. Rare TCR sequences predominated, though certain public TCRs were found in many donors. TCR beta chains numbering some 160 were designated cytomegalovirus-associated.

The sequencing sample was made of PBMCs. The TCR comes from a girl between 2 and 10 years old in good health and CMV-seronegative. The chain couples TRBV4-1 to TRBJ1-2; 8 positions match TRBD1. The CDR3 is CASSQEPGQVYGYTF. The CDR3 DNA is TGCGCCAGCAGCCAAGAACCGGGACAGGTCTATGGCTACACCTTC.